The 3 T cell receptor beta chains in this list originate from one sample, sequenced in a study of control samples from healthy donors and cancer patients (TCRdb year 2020). Libraries were prepared through the immunoSEQ multiplex PCR assay. The table was pulled from immuneACCESS by TCRdb, which kept in-frame rearrangements only. Such tables lose some clones; where checked, under half of the loss comes from unresolved V genes, and the rest has no known cause. The sample contains about 110,000 clones, roughly four fifths of them found a single time. 6% to 8% of the sample is held by the ten biggest clonotypes. The sequencing input was blood. The receptors originated from a man between 18 and 35 years old in good health.

This clone was observed a handful of times. V is TRBV9 and J is TRBJ2-3, with a tentative D call TRBD2 (6 bases). CDR1 is SGDLS, CDR2 YYNGEE, per germline. The germline V and J ends were trimmed by 3 bases and 7 bases, with 18 bases remaining between them. This CDR3 comprises 15 residues. The CDR3 coding sequence is TGTGCCAGCAGCGGGGGGGAGACCACGGTCTATACGCAGTATTTT. Its translation: CASSGGETTVYTQYF.

This clone has more than one count but fewer than ten. V is TRBV11-2 and J is TRBJ1-2; D is uncertain. CDR3 length: 14 amino acids. Trimming pared 0 bases from V and 8 bases from J, leaving 13 bases between. The germline CDR1 and CDR2 sequences are SGHAT and FQNNGV. The DNA for the CDR3 is TGTGCCAGCAGCTTAGATAGACCCTCAGGAGGCTACACCTTC. Its translation: CASSLDRPSGGYTF.

This chain joins TRBV5-1 and TRBJ1-6, with D perhaps matching TRBD1 (5 bases). Looked up from germline, CDR1 is SGHRS and CDR2 is YFSETQ. Trimming removed 4 bases from V and 8 bases from J, with 16 bases in between. The CDR3 totals 15 residues. CDR3 in DNA: TGCGCCAGCAGCCTCGCCGGGGCTGTGTATTCACCCCTCCACTTT. Its translation is CASSLAGAVYSPLHF.